The clone carrying this TCR beta chain was counted ten times or more. Its specificity is unknown. A 3' RACE protocol on RNA, with unique molecular identifiers, produced the TCR library. Using its own MiXCR run on the 3' RACE reads, TCRdb lists one record per CDR3 protein. The repertoire holds some 90,000 distinct CDR3 sequences, with roughly 6.7% as singletons. These data belong to a study of HIV-infected children after antiretroviral therapy interruption. In the study overall: Median age was approximately 10 years (interruption) and 8 years (continuous).

Indicated treatment: PENTA 11 planned treatment interruption arm or continuous ART arm. Findings and caveats of the study: Naive CD4+ Gini coefficient rose by interruption end, suggesting clonal expansion.

The V and J ends lost 3 bases and 4 bases respectively, with 17 bases between them. Germline V gene data show CDR1 as KGHSH and CDR2 as LQKENI. This CDR3 is built from 16 residues. The sample here was CD45RA+ CD4+ T cells from PBMCs, pooled from several time points, taken from a donor given antiretroviral therapy, either interrupted or continuous. Subset given: naive CD4+ CD45RA+ CD45RO- T cells. V usage is TRBV18 and J usage is TRBJ2-3; a weak D match, TRBD2 (5 bases). The clonotype was recovered from a pool of human donors with HIV. CDR3 nucleotides: TGTGCCAGCTCACCCAGCGGTTCGGGTTTCCCAGATACGCAGTATTTT. Translation gives CASSPSGSGFPDTQYF.